A single sample gave rise to the 30 T cell receptor beta chains below, sequenced in a study of control samples from healthy donors and cancer patients. TCRdb keeps only in-frame clones here, not all; method: immunoSEQ multiplex PCR. The sample records around 71,000 clones, 90% being singletons. Sequencing was carried out using PBMCs. Receptors originate from a woman between 50 and 59 years old with colorectal cancer.

This chain connects TRBV6-5 to TRBJ2-7; weak D call: TRBD2 (6 bases). The CDR3 has 13 amino acids. V was cut by 8 bases and J by 5 bases, with 16 bases left in between. Germline assignment: CDR1 MNHEY and CDR2 SVGAGI. CDR3: CASLGRSAHEQYF. Here the CDR3 DNA reads TGTGCCAGCTTGGGGAGGTCGGCCCACGAGCAGTACTTC.

This chain uses TRBV11-2 with TRBJ1-4; 10 bases are shared with TRBD1. The CDR3 has 15 residues. The J segment lost 5 bases and the V segment lost 5 bases, leaving 5 bases of the junction unmatched. The germline gives CDR1 SGHAT, CDR2 FQNNGV. In DNA form, the CDR3 reads TGTGCCAGCAGCAAACCGGGACAGGGGAATGAAAAACTGTTTTTT. Protein: CASSKPGQGNEKLFF.

The genes are TRBV30 and TRBJ1-2; D is unclear. V dropped 0 bases and J dropped 3 bases, with 8 bases sitting between them. The CDR3 loop spans 13 amino acids. CDR1 GTSNPN and CDR2 SVGIG come from the germline V gene (reference sequence). The CDR3 DNA reads as TGTGCCTGGAGTGTACGTATGGACTATGGCTACACCTTC. Translation gives CAWSVRMDYGYTF. Full variable domain (remainder filled in from reference TRBV30 and TRBJ1-2): SQTIHQWPATLVQPVGSPLSLECTVEGTSNPNLYWYRQAAGRGLQLLFYSVGIGQISSEVPQNLSASRPQDRQFILSSKKLLLSDSGFYLCAWSVRMDYGYTFGSGTRLTVV.

The chain couples TRBV7-6 to TRBJ2-2; D is unclear. The CDR3 length is 15 residues. The V and J ends lost 1 base and 2 bases respectively, with 8 bases between them. CDR1 SGHVS and CDR2 FNYEAQ come from the germline V gene. The CDR3 reads CASSLGRTNTGELFF. DNA for the CDR3: TGTGCCAGCAGCTTAGGCAGAACAAACACCGGGGAGCTGTTTTTT.

The chain couples TRBV6-5 to TRBJ2-1; 14 bases agree with TRBD2. Germline V gene sequence: CDR1 MNHEY, CDR2 SVGAGI. The length of the CDR3 is 14 residues. Trimming at V came to 6 bases and at J to 9 bases, leaving 4 bases not matched to a gene. The CDR3 nucleotides are TGTGCCAGCAGGGGACTAGCGGGAGCCGGTGAGCAGTTCTTC. Translated: CASRGLAGAGEQFF.

This clone was found once. This sequence joins TRBV25-1 and TRBJ1-1; D is undetermined. CDR1 MGHDK and CDR2 SYGVNS come from the germline V gene. The CDR3 extends over 15 amino acids. V gave up 1 base and J gave up 0 bases, with 9 bases separating them. The CDR3 DNA follows: TGTGCCAGCAGTGAATTTAGCTCGATGAACACTGAAGCTTTCTTT. Translation gives CASSEFSSMNTEAFF.

The chain employs TRBV6-1 and TRBJ1-2; perhaps TRBD1 as D (6 bases). The CDR3 extends over 15 amino acids. V was pared by 2 bases and J by 2 bases, with 12 bases between. Per germline, CDR1 MNHNS and CDR2 SASEGT. The CDR3 region is CASSEWAGENYGYTF. The CDR3 DNA follows: TGTGCCAGCAGTGAATGGGCAGGGGAAAACTATGGCTACACCTTC.

The CDR3 region is CASSQVGRGVQQYF. CDR3 coding DNA: TGTGCCAGCAGCCAAGTCGGTAGGGGGGTCCAGCAGTACTTC. The chain uses TRBV3-1 (or the pseudogene TRBV3-2) and TRBJ2-7; possibly TRBD1 or TRBD2 for D (6 bases each). Germline V gives CDR1 LGHDT, CDR2 YNNKEL (reference sequence). V lost 1 base and J lost 8, with 15 bases in between. This CDR3 spans 14 amino acids.

The chain employs TRBV7-9 and TRBJ2-5; no clear D. Per germline, CDR1 SEHNR and CDR2 FQNEAQ (reference sequence). The CDR3 is 14 amino acids. V was shortened by 5 bases and J by 4 bases, with 14 bases between the two germline ends. CDR3 protein: CASSLALNGETQYF. The CDR3 DNA reads TGTGCCAGCAGCCTTGCCTTGAACGGAGAGACCCAGTACTTC.

This chain links TRBV7-2 with TRBJ2-3; D ambiguous. Germline V CDR1 and CDR2: SGHTA, FQGNSA. V was trimmed by 4 bases and J by 7 bases, leaving 15 bases between them. CDR3 length equals 14 residues. CDR3 loop: CASSYSNRGNTQYF. The CDR3 region has the DNA TGTGCCAGCAGCTATTCGAACAGAGGCAATACGCAGTATTTT.

The V call is TRBV6-5, the J call TRBJ1-2; TRBD1 might be the D (6 bases). The V end was cut by 2 bases, the J end by 3 bases, with 16 bases between. The germline V gene has CDR1 MNHEY and CDR2 SVGAGI. This CDR3 comprises 16 residues. The CDR3, as DNA: TGTGCCAGCAGTTACAACATGGGGGGCGAACACTATGGCTACACCTTC. Translated: CASSYNMGGEHYGYTF.

The chain has TRBV29-1 and TRBJ2-7; D is possibly TRBD1 or TRBD2 (5 bases each). The CDR3 is 14 residues long. The V gene lost 1 base and the J gene lost 3 bases, with 13 bases spanning the gap. Germline CDR1 is SQVTM and CDR2 is ANQGSEA. For the CDR3, the DNA is TGCAGCGTTGAAGTACCAGGGAGCGACTACGAGCAGTACTTC. This encodes CSVEVPGSDYEQYF.

The chain combines TRBV18 with TRBJ1-1, with 7 bases fitting TRBD1. This CDR3 contains 16 residues. Germline V lookup: CDR1 KGHSH, CDR2 LQKENI. V gave up 0 bases and J gave up 3 bases; unmatched junction bases: 7. The CDR3 DNA reads as TGTGCCAGCTCACCACCGAACAGGGGATCGTACACTGAAGCTTTCTTT. Residues: CASSPPNRGSYTEAFF.

The chain employs TRBV12-3 or TRBV12-4 and TRBJ2-4, with TRBD2 as a possible D gene (6 bases). Trimming took off 6 bases at V and 11 bases at J, with 17 bases between the two ends. The CDR3 is made up of 13 amino acids. DNA for the CDR3: TGTGCCAGCAGCTCCGACGGGAGCAATCTTCAGTACTTC. Translated: CASSSDGSNLQYF.

The chain couples TRBV9 to TRBJ1-3; 11 nucleotides line up with TRBD1. The CDR3 has 17 residues. The ends lost 1 base at V and 4 bases at J; junction bases unmatched: 7. The germline CDR1 and CDR2 sequences are SGDLS and YYNGEE. The CDR3 DNA reads as TGTGCCAGCAGCGTATCGGGACAGGGGGTAGGGGGAAACACCATATATTTT. It encodes CASSVSGQGVGGNTIYF.

This rearrangement joins TRBV2 to TRBJ2-1; 13 bases match TRBD2. CDR1 is SNHLY and CDR2 is FYNNEI in the germline V gene. CDR3 length equals 19 residues. V was clipped by 7 bases and J by 1 base; unmatched bases: 13. CDR3 bases: TGTGCCAGCACCCCCTCCGGACTAGCGGGAGTTTGGTCCTACAATGAGCAGTTCTTC. As protein: CASTPSGLAGVWSYNEQFF.

A word on this clone: Germline is not matched at one junction end, which may reflect a read error. This chain's CDR3 is CANSQGQGNYNEQFF. CDR3 sequence (DNA): TGTGCCAACAGCCAGGGACAGGGGAACTACAATGAGCAGTTCTTC. The chain links TRBV7-3 to TRBJ2-1; 10 bases map to TRBD1. This CDR3 is 15 amino acids long. Germline CDR1 and CDR2: SGHTA and FQGTGA.

A word on this clone: This specimen includes other DNA sequences encoding the same CDR3. The gene calls are TRBV29-1 and TRBJ1-1; D possibly corresponds to TRBD1 (5 bases). Germline CDR1 is SQVTM and CDR2 is ANQGSEA. V was pared by 4 bases and J by 4 bases, with 10 bases between. The CDR3 is 12 amino acids. This CDR3 is CSVAQGGTEAFF. CDR3 nucleotides: TGCAGCGTTGCCCAGGGAGGCACTGAAGCTTTCTTT.

The genes are TRBV9 and TRBJ2-1; D gene ambiguous. Per the germline V gene, CDR1 is SGDLS and CDR2 is YYNGEE. The CDR3 runs 16 residues. V shed 0 bases and J shed 0 bases, with 10 bases lying between them. This CDR3 is CASSVASPGSYNEQFF. CDR3 nucleotide sequence: TGTGCCAGCAGCGTAGCTTCCCCCGGCTCCTACAATGAGCAGTTCTTC.

The rearrangement joins TRBV5-1 to TRBJ1-2, with TRBD1 identical over 8 bases. The CDR3 is 15 amino acids. From germline, CDR1 is SGHRS and CDR2 YFSETQ. The ends lost 4 bases at V and 8 bases at J; junction bases unmatched: 13. The CDR3 sequence: CASSGTGAVMTGYTF. Here the CDR3 DNA reads TGCGCCAGCAGCGGGACAGGTGCCGTTATGACGGGCTACACCTTC. The whole variable domain, filled in from reference TRBV5-1 and TRBJ1-2, reads KAGVTQTPRYLIKTRGQQVTLSCSPISGHRSVSWYQQTPGQGLQFLFEYFSETQRNKGNFPGRFSGRQFSNSRSEMNVSTLELGDSALYLCASSGTGAVMTGYTFGSGTRLTVV.

J is TRBJ2-2 and V is TRBV5-6; TRBD1 aligns across 10 bases. Germline V CDR1 and CDR2: SGHDT, YYEEEE. The trim removed 2 bases at V and 3 bases at J, leaving 4 bases unmatched. The CDR3 loop spans 16 amino acids. The CDR3: CASSFGDRGHTGELFF. The CDR3 region has the DNA TGTGCCAGCAGCTTCGGGGACAGGGGCCACACCGGGGAGCTGTTTTTT.

This clone was counted a single time. V and J are TRBV9 and TRBJ1-2, with 9 bases fitting TRBD1. The germline CDR1 and CDR2 sequences are SGDLS and YYNGEE. V lost 3 bases, J lost 8 bases, and 5 bases stayed unmatched. The CDR3 has 13 amino acids. CDR3 coding DNA: TGTGCCAGCAGCGCTCTACAGGGGGCCGGCTACACCTTC. This codes for CASSALQGAGYTF.

This clone has only a few counts. The DNA of the CDR3 is TGTGCCAGCAGCCCCGGGACAGGGGGGAACTATGGCTACACCTTC. Protein sequence: CASSPGTGGNYGYTF. The rearrangement joins TRBV28 to TRBJ1-2; 11 nucleotides line up with TRBD1. Germline lookup yields CDR1 MDHEN and CDR2 SYDVKM. The CDR3 has 15 residues. The trim removed 6 bases at V and 2 bases at J, leaving 5 bases unmatched.

This chain connects TRBV3-1 (or the pseudogene TRBV3-2) to TRBJ2-7; 8 bases match TRBD2. The length of the CDR3 is 15 residues. Germline trimming cut 1 base from V and 3 bases from J; bases unmatched to any gene: 5. In germline, CDR1 is LGHDT, CDR2 YNNKEL (reference sequence). The CDR3 DNA reads as TGTGCCAGCAGCCAAGCAGCGGGAGCTTTCTACGAGCAGTACTTC. Translation gives CASSQAAGAFYEQYF.

The chain employs TRBV27 and TRBJ2-2, with a tentative D call TRBD2 (5 bases). V gave up 7 bases and J gave up 7 bases, with 13 bases separating them. This CDR3 spans 13 amino acids. The germline V gene encodes CDR1 MNHEY and CDR2 SMNVEV (reference sequence). The CDR3, as DNA: TGTGCCAGCAAAACCTCCGGGGACGGGGAGCTGTTTTTT. Protein product: CASKTSGDGELFF.

V is TRBV7-3 and J is TRBJ2-1; 10 bases line up with TRBD2. The CDR3 is made up of 15 amino acids. From germline, CDR1 is SGHTA and CDR2 FQGTGA. V gave up 3 bases and J gave up 5 bases; unmatched junction bases: 4. The CDR3, as DNA: TGTGCCAGCAGCTTGGGGACTAGCGCCGACAATGAGCAGTTCTTC. Protein: CASSLGTSADNEQFF.

The rearrangement links TRBV10-3 to TRBJ1-4, with TRBD1 matching 7 bases. Per germline, CDR1 ENHRY and CDR2 SYGVKD. The CDR3 has 15 amino acids. The J segment lost 7 bases and the V segment lost 2 bases, leaving 7 bases of the junction unmatched. The CDR3 loop reads CAISEMRGLGEKLFF. CDR3 nucleotides: TGTGCCATCAGTGAGATGAGGGGGCTCGGTGAAAAACTGTTTTTT.

The chain has TRBV19 and TRBJ2-1, with 10 bases lining up with TRBD2. CDR3 length equals 15 residues. V shed 4 bases, J shed 7 bases, and the junction held 7 bases outside the gene matches. Germline CDR1 LNHDA, CDR2 SQIVND (reference sequence). CDR3 nucleotides: TGTGCCAGTAGTACGGGACTAGCGTTGCGGAATGAGCAGTTCTTC. Protein: CASSTGLALRNEQFF. Based on the CDR3 plus reference TRBV19 and TRBJ2-1, the full variable domain is DGGITQSPKYLFRKEGQNVTLSCEQNLNHDAMYWYRQDPGQGLRLIYYSQIVNDFQKGDIAEGYSVSREKKESFPLTVTSAQKNPTAFYLCASSTGLALRNEQFFGPGTRLTVL.

A note on this clone: Other DNA sequences in the sample encode the same CDR3. The rearrangement joins TRBV5-1 to TRBJ1-1; 7 bases are shared with TRBD1. After removal of 0 bases from V and 5 bases from J, the junction contained 4 bases not matched to a gene. CDR1 is SGHRS, CDR2 YFSETQ, per germline. The CDR3 covers 14 residues. CDR3 residues: CASSLDRGGTEAFF. The DNA of the CDR3 is TGCGCCAGCAGCTTGGACAGGGGCGGTACTGAAGCTTTCTTT.

CDR3 bases: TGTGCCAGCAGACAAACGGGGGGGCTGATCGGGGAGCTGTTTTTT. Amino acids: CASRQTGGLIGELFF. This chain connects TRBV7-8 to TRBJ2-2, with 8 bases fitting TRBD2. The CDR3 spans 15 residues. With V trimmed by 6 bases and J by 7 bases, 10 bases remained unmatched. Per germline, CDR1 SGHVS and CDR2 FQNEAQ.